The source of this T cell receptor (beta chain) is a study of shared clonotypes between healthy human individuals. Germline V gives CDR1 MDHEN, CDR2 SYDVKM. The CDR3 covers 13 residues. Trimming removed 5 bases from V and 0 bases from J, with 7 bases in between. The naive CD8 subset, CD45RO-negative cells positively selected for CCR7, excluded terminally differentiated effector memory CD45RA+ cells. The method was immunoSEQ multiplex PCR; TCRdb's version includes in-frame clones alone and lacks a portion of them. The sample carries about 1.9 million clones, roughly 95% recorded once. V is TRBV28 and J is TRBJ2-5; D call uncertain. Sequenced sample: naive CD8+ T cells from PBMCs. The clonotype comes from a young man in good health. Some clones in this sample may be carry-over from other donors' samples. This chain's CDR3 is CASSKDDQETQYF. CDR3 nucleotides: TGTGCCAGCAGTAAGGACGACCAAGAGACCCAGTACTTC.